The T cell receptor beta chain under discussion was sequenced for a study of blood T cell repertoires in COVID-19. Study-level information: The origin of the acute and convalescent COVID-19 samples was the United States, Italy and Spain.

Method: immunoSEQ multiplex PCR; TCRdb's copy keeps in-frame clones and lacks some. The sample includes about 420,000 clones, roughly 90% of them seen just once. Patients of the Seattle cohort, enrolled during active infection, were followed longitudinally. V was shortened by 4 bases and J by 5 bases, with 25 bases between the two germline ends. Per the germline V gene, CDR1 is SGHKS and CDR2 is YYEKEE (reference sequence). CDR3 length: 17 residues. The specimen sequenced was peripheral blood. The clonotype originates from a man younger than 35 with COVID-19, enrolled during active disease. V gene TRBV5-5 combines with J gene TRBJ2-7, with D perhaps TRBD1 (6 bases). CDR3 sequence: CASSSTIDRFYVHEQYF. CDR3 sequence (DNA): TGTGCCAGCAGCAGCACCATTGACAGGTTCTATGTGCACGAGCAGTACTTC.